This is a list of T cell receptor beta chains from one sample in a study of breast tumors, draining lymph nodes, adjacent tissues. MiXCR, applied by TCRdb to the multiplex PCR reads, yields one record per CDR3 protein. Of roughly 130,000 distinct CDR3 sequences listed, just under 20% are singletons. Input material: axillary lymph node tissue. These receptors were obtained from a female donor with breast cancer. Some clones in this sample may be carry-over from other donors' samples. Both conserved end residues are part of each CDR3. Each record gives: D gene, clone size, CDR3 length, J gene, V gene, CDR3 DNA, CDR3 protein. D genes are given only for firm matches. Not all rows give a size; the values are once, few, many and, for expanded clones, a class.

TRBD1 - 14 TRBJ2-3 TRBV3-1 TGTGCCAGCAGCCAAAGGACAGGGGATCAGCCCCAGTATTTT CASSQRTGDQPQYF
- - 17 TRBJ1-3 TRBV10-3 TGTGCCATCAGTGACCCCCCCGGGAGGCGGTTACAAAACACTATATATTTT CAISDPPGRRLQNTIYF
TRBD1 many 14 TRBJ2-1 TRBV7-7 TGTGCTAGCAGCTCCGGGACAGTGGACAATGAGCAGTTCTTC CASSSGTVDNEQFF
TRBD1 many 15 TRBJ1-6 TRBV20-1 TGCAGTGCCCCACGTTCGACAGGGGGCGATTCACCCCTCCACTTT CSAPRSTGGDSPLHF
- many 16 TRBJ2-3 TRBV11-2 TGTGCCAGCAGCTCCACCATTAGCCGTCTCACAGATACGCAGTATTTT CASSSTISRLTDTQYF
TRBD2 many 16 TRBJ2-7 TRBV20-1 TGCAGTGCTAGAGATGATTTAGCGGGAGTTTTCGACGAGCAGTACTTC CSARDDLAGVFDEQYF
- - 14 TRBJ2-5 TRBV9 TGTGCCGGCAGCGTAGGGCTAACCCCAGAGACCCAGTACTTC CAGSVGLTPETQYF
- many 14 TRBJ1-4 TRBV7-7 TGTGCTCCCGTCAGCGTGTCAACTAATGAAAAACTGTTTTTT CAPVSVSTNEKLFF
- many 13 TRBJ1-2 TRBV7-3 TGTGCCAGCAGCCCCGGGTTGTCGGGCGGCTACACCTTC CASSPGLSGGYTF
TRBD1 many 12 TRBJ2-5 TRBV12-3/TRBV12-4 TGTGCCACCAGCACCAGGGGGGAGACCCAGTACTTC CATSTRGETQYF
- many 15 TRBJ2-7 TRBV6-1 TGTGCCAGCACCAGACACCGAACCCCCTCCTACGAGCAGTACTTC CASTRHRTPSYEQYF
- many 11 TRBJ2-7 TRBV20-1 TGCAGTGCTGGGGACAAATACGAGCAGTACTTC CSAGDKYEQYF
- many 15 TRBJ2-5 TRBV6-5 TGTGCCAGCAGCCACAGTGAGGCTTCCTGGGAGACCCAGTACTTC CASSHSEASWETQYF
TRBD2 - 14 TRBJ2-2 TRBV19 TGTGCCAGTGGGCGGGAGTTGAACACCGGGGAGCTGTTTTTT CASGRELNTGELFF
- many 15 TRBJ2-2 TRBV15 TGTGCCACCAGCAGAGTCGGCAAGAACACCGGGGAGCTGTTTTTT CATSRVGKNTGELFF
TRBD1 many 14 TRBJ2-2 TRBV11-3 TGTGCCAGCAGCTTGGACAGGACCACCGGGGAGCTGTTTTTT CASSLDRTTGELFF
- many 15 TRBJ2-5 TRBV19 TGTGCCACTCGGACGGGCAGACTAGTCCAAGAGACCCAGTACTTC CATRTGRLVQETQYF
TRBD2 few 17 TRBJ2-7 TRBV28 TGTGCCAGCAGTTTATGGTTAGCGGGAGGGCCGGGGGACGAGCAGTACTTC CASSLWLAGGPGDEQYF
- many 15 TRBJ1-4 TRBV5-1 TGCGCCAGCAGCTTGGTGGTCTGGTGGAATGAAAAACTGTTTTTT CASSLVVWWNEKLFF
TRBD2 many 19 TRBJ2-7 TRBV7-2 TGTGCCAGCAGCCCAGGACTAGCGGGAATGGGGCAGGGCTCCTACGAGCAGTACTTC CASSPGLAGMGQGSYEQYF
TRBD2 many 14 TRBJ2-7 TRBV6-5 TGTGCCAGCAGTAGAGGGACTAGCGGGAGCGAGCAGTACTTC CASSRGTSGSEQYF
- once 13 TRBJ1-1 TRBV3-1 TGTGCCAGCAGCGTCTCGGGAGGTGGTGAAGCTTTCTTT CASSVSGGGEAFF